These T cell receptor beta chains were read from a single sample in a study of T cell changes during pregnancy in multiple sclerosis. Assay: immunoSEQ multiplex PCR; the TCRdb copy retains only in-frame clones and omits some. The sample holds about 40,000 clones; 90% are singletons and the top ten take 0.43%. Specimen: CD4+ T cells from peripheral blood mononuclear cells, collected in the third trimester of pregnancy. The receptors come from a female donor with multiple sclerosis, enrolled in a pregnancy study. Each CDR3 is given with its conserved first and last residue. D genes are given only for firm matches. Expanded clones get a size class; other rows say once, few or many, or leave the size out.

15 | TRBJ2-3 | TRBD2 | - | TRBV19 | CASSSQAGGQDTQYF | TGTGCCAGTAGTTCCCAAGCGGGAGGGCAAGATACGCAGTATTTT
14 | TRBJ2-7 | - | - | TRBV19 | CASSLDRGSYEQYF | TGTGCCAGTAGCTTGGATAGGGGTTCCTACGAGCAGTACTTC
16 | TRBJ1-3 | - | - | TRBV21-1 | CASSKREGRGGNTIYF | TGTGCCAGCAGCAAGCGGGAGGGCCGAGGTGGAAACACCATATATTTT
15 | TRBJ2-7 | TRBD1 | - | TRBV30 | CAWSVPGTGLREQYF | TGTGCCTGGAGTGTACCTGGGACAGGGTTACGCGAGCAGTACTTC
18 | TRBJ2-3 | TRBD2 | - | TRBV4-2 | CASSQERGGLAGADTQYF | TGTGCCAGCAGCCAAGAGAGAGGTGGGCTAGCGGGAGCTGATACGCAGTATTTT
11 | TRBJ2-7 | - | - | TRBV6-5 | CASSYQGGQYF | TGTGCCAGCAGTTATCAGGGAGGCCAGTACTTC
14 | TRBJ2-7 | TRBD1 | - | TRBV27 | CASSLKDRFKEQYF | TGTGCCAGCAGCCTGAAGGACAGGTTCAAAGAGCAGTACTTC
19 | TRBJ1-1 | - | - | TRBV19 | CASSIDRVGGPFLNTEAFF | TGTGCCAGTAGTATTGATAGAGTAGGGGGTCCCTTCTTGAACACTGAAGCTTTCTTT
18 | TRBJ2-1 | - | once | TRBV4-1 | CASSRARLQGGSYNEQFF | TGCGCCAGCAGCCGAGCGAGACTTCAGGGAGGATCCTACAATGAGCAGTTCTTC
16 | TRBJ1-3 | - | once | TRBV18 | CASSPLPDSSGNTIYF | TGTGCCAGCTCACCACTCCCGGACAGCTCTGGAAACACCATATATTTT
16 | TRBJ2-2 | TRBD1 | - | TRBV30 | CAWSVFTGGLTGELFF | TGTGCCTGGAGTGTATTCACAGGGGGGCTAACCGGGGAGCTGTTTTTT
15 | TRBJ1-1 | TRBD1 | once | TRBV29-1 | CSVGSGTGPISEAFF | TGCAGCGTTGGATCCGGGACAGGACCAATTTCTGAAGCTTTCTTT
14 | TRBJ1-3 | - | - | TRBV7-6 | CASSYRGSGNTIYF | TGTGCCAGCAGCTATCGGGGTAGCGGAAACACCATATATTTT
14 | TRBJ2-1 | TRBD2 | - | TRBV29-1 | CSVERVGGSNEQFF | TGCAGCGTTGAAAGGGTGGGCGGGAGCAATGAGCAGTTCTTC
15 | TRBJ1-1 | - | once | TRBV5-8 | CASSRDRGANTEAFF | TGTGCCAGCAGCCGGGACCGGGGGGCGAACACTGAAGCTTTCTTT
12 | TRBJ2-3 | - | once | TRBV18 | CASSPRAGTQYF | TGTGCCAGCTCACCCCGGGCGGGTACGCAGTATTTT
18 | TRBJ2-7 | TRBD1 | - | TRBV4-1 | CASSQAGQGPASSYEQYF | TGCGCCAGCAGCCAAGCGGGACAGGGTCCTGCTAGCTCCTACGAGCAGTACTTC
15 | TRBJ2-1 | - | - | TRBV6-5 | CASSYSIQGSNEQFF | TGTGCCAGCAGTTACTCGATTCAGGGGAGCAATGAGCAGTTCTTC
13 | TRBJ1-5 | - | - | TRBV19 | CASTPNSNQPQHF | TGTGCCAGTACCCCTAATAGCAATCAGCCCCAGCATTTT
15 | TRBJ2-2 | - | once | TRBV18 | CASSRMGGHTGELFF | TGTGCCAGCTCACGGATGGGGGGACACACCGGGGAGCTGTTTTTT
15 | TRBJ1-1 | - | - | TRBV7-8 | CASSHRGERNTEAFF | TGTGCCAGCAGCCACCGGGGGGAAAGAAACACTGAAGCTTTCTTT
13 | TRBJ2-1 | - | - | TRBV2 | CASSGVGGAEQFF | TGTGCCAGCAGTGGGGTCGGTGGGGCTGAGCAGTTCTTC
21 | TRBJ2-1 | TRBD1 | - | TRBV27 | CASSLSKGTGQLLRSYNEQFF | TGTGCCAGCAGTTTATCGAAAGGGACAGGGCAATTGTTAAGGTCCTACAATGAGCAGTTCTTC
16 | TRBJ1-5 | TRBD1 | - | TRBV5-8 | CASSAGRGLSNQPQHF | TGTGCCAGCAGCGCGGGCAGGGGGTTAAGCAATCAGCCCCAGCATTTT
12 | TRBJ2-7 | - | - | TRBV7-2 | CASRAGTYEQYF | TGTGCCAGCAGAGCGGGTACCTACGAGCAGTACTTC
15 | TRBJ2-7 | - | - | TRBV21-1 | CASSKERVLSYEQYF | TGTGCCAGCAGCAAAGAGCGGGTCCTATCCTACGAGCAGTACTTC
16 | TRBJ1-4 | - | - | TRBV7-6 | CASAPIQGTTNEKLFF | TGTGCCAGCGCACCGATACAGGGAACCACTAATGAAAAACTGTTTTTT
14 | TRBJ1-1 | TRBD1 | - | TRBV30 | CASQTGTMNTEAFF | TGTGCCTCCCAGACAGGGACCATGAACACTGAAGCTTTCTTT
14 | TRBJ1-1 | - | - | TRBV11-2 | CASSSTPPSTEAFF | TGTGCCAGCAGCTCAACACCCCCCTCCACTGAAGCTTTCTTT
15 | TRBJ2-6 | - | - | TRBV4-1 | CASSQDSFGANVLTF | TGCGCCAGCAGCCAAGATTCTTTTGGGGCCAACGTCCTGACTTTC
17 | TRBJ2-2 | TRBD1 | - | TRBV5-6 | CASSFGLGQGSPGELFF | TGTGCCAGCAGCTTCGGCCTAGGACAGGGGAGCCCCGGGGAGCTGTTTTTT
15 | TRBJ1-1 | - | - | TRBV4-1 | CASSPRAGVYTEAFF | TGCGCCAGCAGCCCCCGGGCAGGGGTGTACACTGAAGCTTTCTTT
16 | TRBJ2-2 | TRBD1 | - | TRBV4-1 | CASSQAGQGYTGELFF | TGCGCCAGCAGCCAAGCGGGACAGGGCTACACCGGGGAGCTGTTTTTT
13 | TRBJ1-2 | - | - | TRBV2 | CASSEGESYGYTF | TGTGCCAGCAGTGAGGGAGAGAGCTATGGCTACACCTTC
17 | TRBJ2-1 | TRBD2 | - | TRBV30 | CACKGLAGDPTYNEQFF | TGTGCCTGCAAGGGACTAGCGGGGGATCCTACCTACAATGAGCAGTTCTTC
15 | TRBJ2-1 | TRBD2 | few | TRBV15 | CATSGGTSGYNEQFF | TGTGCCACCAGCGGCGGGACTAGCGGCTACAATGAGCAGTTCTTC
16 | TRBJ1-5 | - | - | TRBV7-7 | CASSLGLRGRGQPQHF | TGTGCCAGCAGCTTAGGTCTTCGGGGGAGGGGTCAGCCCCAGCATTTT
14 | TRBJ2-7 | TRBD1 | - | TRBV19 | CASRRDRGSYEQYF | TGTGCCAGTCGCCGGGACAGGGGATCCTACGAGCAGTACTTC
14 | TRBJ2-1 | TRBD1 | - | TRBV19 | CASSRQGAFNEQFF | TGTGCCAGTAGTCGACAGGGGGCTTTCAATGAGCAGTTCTTC
14 | TRBJ2-7 | - | few | TRBV5-8 | CASRSRKGAYEQYF | TGTGCCAGCAGATCAAGAAAGGGGGCCTACGAGCAGTACTTC
15 | TRBJ2-3 | - | - | TRBV19 | CASSISPASTDTQYF | TGTGCCAGTAGTATTAGCCCGGCTTCCACAGATACGCAGTATTTT
17 | TRBJ2-7 | TRBD2 | - | TRBV11-2 | CASSLDRHSGSIGEQYF | TGTGCCAGCAGCTTAGATCGACACAGCGGGAGTATAGGCGAGCAGTACTTC
13 | TRBJ2-1 | - | - | TRBV6-1 | CASSDGQNNEQFF | TGTGCCAGCAGTGACGGTCAAAACAATGAGCAGTTCTTC
15 | TRBJ1-1 | TRBD1 | - | TRBV18 | CASSLDGQEYTEAFF | TGTGCCAGCTCACTAGATGGACAGGAGTACACTGAAGCTTTCTTT
12 | TRBJ2-7 | - | once | TRBV10-1 | CASSDTVYEQYF | TGCGCCAGCAGTGATACGGTATACGAGCAGTACTTC
13 | TRBJ2-5 | - | - | TRBV27 | CASRITRAETQYF | TGTGCCAGCAGAATTACCAGGGCGGAGACCCAGTACTTC
19 | TRBJ1-1 | TRBD1 | - | TRBV27 | CASSLLTQFRTGSWTEAFF | TGTGCCAGCAGTTTATTGACCCAATTCCGGACAGGGAGTTGGACTGAAGCTTTCTTT
15 | TRBJ2-6 | - | - | TRBV19 | CASSPQGPGANVLTF | TGTGCCAGTAGCCCTCAGGGGCCCGGGGCCAACGTCCTGACTTTC
12 | TRBJ1-1 | - | - | TRBV29-1 | CSVRHTGTEAFF | TGCAGCGTGCGCCACACGGGCACTGAAGCTTTCTTT
14 | TRBJ2-3 | TRBD2 | - | TRBV9 | CASNSGMTTDTQYF | TGTGCCAGCAATAGCGGGATGACCACAGATACGCAGTATTTT
15 | TRBJ2-1 | TRBD1 | few | TRBV5-1 | CASSLRDSSYNEQFF | TGCGCCAGCAGCTTAAGGGACAGTTCCTACAATGAGCAGTTCTTC
16 | TRBJ2-1 | - | once | TRBV5-4 | CASSLVAGSVSNEQFF | TGTGCCAGCAGCTTGGTCGCGGGCAGTGTATCGAATGAGCAGTTCTTC
16 | TRBJ1-1 | TRBD1 | - | TRBV25-1 | CASSRVTGTGGSEAFF | TGTGCCAGCAGTAGGGTGACCGGGACAGGGGGATCTGAAGCTTTCTTT
14 | TRBJ1-1 | - | - | TRBV14 | CASSRAGGQAEAFF | TGTGCCAGCAGCCGCGCGGGGGGTCAGGCTGAAGCTTTCTTT
13 | TRBJ2-3 | - | - | TRBV7-3 | CASSPGRTDTQYF | TGTGCCAGCAGCCCTGGGAGAACAGATACGCAGTATTTT
12 | TRBJ2-1 | TRBD1 | - | TRBV29-1 | CSVGQGRHEQFF | TGCAGCGTTGGACAGGGTCGGCATGAGCAGTTCTTC
15 | TRBJ2-2 | TRBD2 | - | TRBV7-2 | CASSFGTTNTGELFF | TGTGCCAGCAGCTTCGGGACTACCAACACCGGGGAGCTGTTTTTT
18 | TRBJ2-3 | - | - | TRBV9 | CASSAAGLPYTRADTQYF | TGTGCCAGCAGCGCCGCGGGGCTGCCTTATACACGCGCGGATACGCAGTATTTT